This T cell receptor beta chain was identified in a study of neurological immune-mediated disorders. The sample holds many counts of this clonotype. Its cognate antigen is unknown. The CDR3 is made up of 15 amino acids. The germline gives CDR1 SGHTA, CDR2 FQGNSA. The germline V and J ends were trimmed by 0 bases and 5 bases, with 13 bases remaining between them. Over 170 million TCR-beta sequences (from 15-18 subjects) were yielded by each sequencing run. MiXCR was run by TCRdb on the 5' RACE reads, yielding one entry per CDR3 protein. The sample has about 36,000 distinct CDR3 sequences, about 9.3% seen once. Study-level points and caveats: None of the CDR3 amino acid sequences found in expanded clones was shared across subjects. This suggests that the TCR-beta repertoires were private in all groups. TCR clonal expansion peaked in HTLV-1-associated myelopathy patients and was lowest in multiple sclerosis patients.

This chain connects TRBV7-2 to TRBJ1-1, with D possibly matching TRBD1 (6 bases). The receptor's source is a woman aged 25 to 45 with HTLV-1-associated myelopathy (HAM/TSP). Sequences were obtained from PBMCs. The CDR3, as DNA: TGTGCCAGCAGCTTAGCGGCGACAGGACGGACTGAAGCTTTCTTT. Translation gives CASSLAATGRTEAFF.